This TCR beta chain originates from a study of healthy donors' naive CD4 and CD8 T cells. Each TCR library used around 500 ng of total RNA and a linear amplification protocol. TCRdb ran MiXCR on the reads and lists one entry per CDR3 protein. The data hold roughly 200,000 distinct CDR3 sequences, with about 70% observed a single time. The CDR3 runs 12 residues. The V and J ends lost 7 bases and 3 bases, in that order; junction bases with no gene match: 5. Germline CDR1 SQVTM, CDR2 ANQGSEA. The J gene is TRBJ2-5, the V gene TRBV29-1, with 7 positions matching TRBD1. This TCR derives from a pool of human donors in good health; the sample pools cells from several healthy donors. The source material was naive CD4+ and CD8+ T cells sorted from blood, pooled from several donors. CDR3 coding DNA: TGCAGCGCAGACAGGGAAGAAGAGACCCAGTACTTC. It encodes CSADREEETQYF. The complete variable domain, with remaining parts taken from reference TRBV29-1 and TRBJ2-5, reads SAVISQKPSRDICQRGTSLTIQCQVDSQVTMMFWYRQQPGQSLTLIATANQGSEATYESGFVIDKFPISRPNLTFSTLTVSNMSPEDSSIYLCSADREEETQYFGPGTRLLVL.